This is a list of T cell receptor beta chains from one sample in a study of cytomegalovirus exposure and HLA in healthy donors. The repertoire was sequenced with immunoSEQ multiplex PCR; TCRdb's copy has only in-frame clones and lacks some. This sample has approximately 92,000 clones, with roughly 70% found just once. The material sequenced was PBMCs. The source is a man between 50 and 59 years old in good health and CMV-seronegative. The CDR3 runs from the conserved cysteine through the conserved F or W. D genes are given only for firm matches. Clone size is shown for a subset of rows, as once, few, many or a class of expanded clone.

V	J	size	D	CDR3	DNA
TRBV5-4	TRBJ1-1	-	-	CASSQRQVVFSEAFF	TGTGCCAGCAGCCAGCGACAGGTGGTTTTCTCTGAAGCTTTCTTT
TRBV4-2	TRBJ2-1	-	TRBD2	CASSPTSGSVYEQFF	TGTGCCAGCAGCCCGACTAGCGGGAGTGTTTATGAGCAGTTCTTC
TRBV19	TRBJ1-3	-	-	CASSMVTAGNTIYF	TGTGCCAGTAGTATGGTGACAGCTGGAAACACCATATATTTT
TRBV2	TRBJ2-7	-	-	CASNERGSSYEQYF	TGTGCCAGCAACGAGAGGGGGTCGTCCTACGAGCAGTACTTC
TRBV7-9	TRBJ2-5	-	-	CASSSHQETQYF	TGTGCCAGCAGCTCTCACCAAGAGACCCAGTACTTC
TRBV6-6	TRBJ1-5	-	TRBD1	CASIRRQGGQPQHF	TGTGCCAGCATCCGGCGGCAGGGGGGTCAGCCCCAGCATTTT
TRBV4-1	TRBJ2-7	-	-	CASSQLTDYEQYF	TGCGCCAGCAGCCAATTGACAGATTACGAGCAGTACTTC
TRBV27	TRBJ2-2	-	TRBD2	CASSRLAGRNTGELFF	TGTGCCAGCAGCCGTCTAGCGGGAAGGAACACCGGGGAGCTGTTTTTT
TRBV5-1	TRBJ2-7	-	-	CASSLGWPYEQYF	TGCGCCAGCAGCTTGGGCTGGCCCTACGAGCAGTACTTC
TRBV7-3	TRBJ2-3	-	-	CASSISGSTDTQYF	TGTGCCAGCAGCATAAGCGGGAGCACAGATACGCAGTATTTT
TRBV25-1	TRBJ2-3	few	-	CASSVGTATDTQYF	TGTGCCAGCAGTGTGGGGACTGCCACAGATACGCAGTATTTT
TRBV5-6	TRBJ2-5	-	-	CASSLLTGETQYF	TGTGCCAGCAGCTTGTTAACGGGAGAGACCCAGTACTTC
TRBV2	TRBJ2-7	few	-	CASKRGGNEQYF	TGTGCCAGCAAAAGGGGGGGGAACGAGCAGTACTTC
TRBV30	TRBJ1-6	-	-	CAWGHGPNSPLHF	TGTGCCTGGGGACATGGGCCTAATTCACCCCTCCACTTT
TRBV7-2	TRBJ1-5	-	-	CASSWGGQPQHF	TGTGCCAGCAGTTGGGGCGGTCAGCCCCAGCATTTT
TRBV7-2	TRBJ1-2	once	-	CASSSPGQSYTF	TGTGCCAGCAGCTCGCCGGGACAAAGCTACACCTTC
TRBV7-7	TRBJ2-3	-	TRBD2	CASSLVWNETSGHRYTQYF	TGTGCTAGCAGCTTAGTCTGGAACGAGACTAGCGGCCACCGGTATACGCAGTATTTT
TRBV5-1	TRBJ1-5	few	-	CASSLGGQINQPQHF	TGCGCCAGCAGCTTGGGGGGACAAATTAATCAGCCCCAGCATTTT